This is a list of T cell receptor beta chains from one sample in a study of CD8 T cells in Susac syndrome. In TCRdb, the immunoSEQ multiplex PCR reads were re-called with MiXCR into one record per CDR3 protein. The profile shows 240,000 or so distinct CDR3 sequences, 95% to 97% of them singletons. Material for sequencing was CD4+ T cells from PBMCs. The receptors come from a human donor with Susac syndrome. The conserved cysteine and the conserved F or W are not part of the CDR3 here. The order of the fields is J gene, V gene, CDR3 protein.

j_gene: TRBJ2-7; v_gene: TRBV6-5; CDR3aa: ASARGTAYEQY
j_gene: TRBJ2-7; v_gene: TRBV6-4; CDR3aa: ASAQEASYEQY
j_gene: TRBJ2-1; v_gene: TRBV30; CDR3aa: AWSVRRTRGKEQF
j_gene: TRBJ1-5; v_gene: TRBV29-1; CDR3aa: SVLLQQSQPQH
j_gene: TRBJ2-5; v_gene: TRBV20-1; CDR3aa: SASRLAVGGGLETQY
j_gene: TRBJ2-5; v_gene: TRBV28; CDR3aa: ASSHLGRQETQY
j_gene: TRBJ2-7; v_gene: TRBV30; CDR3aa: AWSDQTGRDEQY
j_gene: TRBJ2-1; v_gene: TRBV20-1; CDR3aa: SAREEVAGAHEQF
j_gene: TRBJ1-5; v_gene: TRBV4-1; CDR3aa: ASSQTGAGGGNQPQH
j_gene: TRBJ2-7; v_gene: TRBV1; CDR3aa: TSSPGTALLSYEQY
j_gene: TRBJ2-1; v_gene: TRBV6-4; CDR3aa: ASTREPGLYNEQF
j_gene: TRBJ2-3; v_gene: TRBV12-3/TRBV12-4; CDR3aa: ASRLLASSTDTQY
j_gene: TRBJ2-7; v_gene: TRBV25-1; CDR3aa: ASTPDLPDEQY
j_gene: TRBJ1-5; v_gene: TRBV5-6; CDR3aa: ASSHSVTGIGQPQH
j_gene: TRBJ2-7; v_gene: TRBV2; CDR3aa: ASSDPRPSYEQY
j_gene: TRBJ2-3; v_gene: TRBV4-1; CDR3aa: ASSQGVRQARTDTQY
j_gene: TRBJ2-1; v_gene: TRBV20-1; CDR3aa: SARVAGGPYNEQF
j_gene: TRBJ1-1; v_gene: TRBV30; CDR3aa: AWSDGQKPGAF
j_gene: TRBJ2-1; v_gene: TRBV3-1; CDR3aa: ASSGTSGSGEQF
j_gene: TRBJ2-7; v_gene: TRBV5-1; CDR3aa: ASGNGAGDEQY
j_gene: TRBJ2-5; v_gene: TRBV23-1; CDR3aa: ASGTSGRDRREETQY
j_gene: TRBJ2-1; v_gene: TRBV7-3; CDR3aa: ASSLSLVEGLQF
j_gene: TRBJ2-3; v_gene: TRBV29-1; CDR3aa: SAGISTDTQY
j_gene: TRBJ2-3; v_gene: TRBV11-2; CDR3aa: ASTVAGVRTDTQY
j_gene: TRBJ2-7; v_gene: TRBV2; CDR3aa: ASSLAFLSSYEQY
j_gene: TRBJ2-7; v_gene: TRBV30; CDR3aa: AWSVRWEPTSEQY
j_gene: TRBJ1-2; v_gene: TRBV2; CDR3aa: ASSERERLYGYT
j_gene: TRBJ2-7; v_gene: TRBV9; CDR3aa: ASSPNPDSGPTYEQY
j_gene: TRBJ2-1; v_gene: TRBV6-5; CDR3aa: ASSLVPQREQF
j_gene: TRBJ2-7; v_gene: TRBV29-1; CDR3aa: SVAERVYEQY
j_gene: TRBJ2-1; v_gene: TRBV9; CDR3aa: ASRPAGHRVNEQF
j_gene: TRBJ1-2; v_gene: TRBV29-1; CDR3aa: SVVGGSRVGYGYT
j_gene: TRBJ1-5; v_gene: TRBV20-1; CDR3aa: SARWDSNQPQH
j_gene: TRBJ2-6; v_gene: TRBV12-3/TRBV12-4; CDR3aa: ASMGGDFSGANVLT
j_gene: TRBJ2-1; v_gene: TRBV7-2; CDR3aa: ASSGPSWYNEQF
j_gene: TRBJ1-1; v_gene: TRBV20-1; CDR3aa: SARENRPDWRTEAF
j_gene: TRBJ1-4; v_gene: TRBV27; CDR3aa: ASRQGAPGKLF
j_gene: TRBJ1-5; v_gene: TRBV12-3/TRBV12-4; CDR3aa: ASSVGQPQH
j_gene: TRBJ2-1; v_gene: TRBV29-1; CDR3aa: SVEKVAGPAINEQF
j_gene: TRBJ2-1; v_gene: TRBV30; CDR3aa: AWNPGQGYNEQF
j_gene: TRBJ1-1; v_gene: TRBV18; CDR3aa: ASSPQGRRDTEAF
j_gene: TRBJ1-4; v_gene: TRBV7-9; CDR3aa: ASRTGAEDRLF
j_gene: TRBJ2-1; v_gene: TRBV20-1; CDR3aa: SAVPTSGNSYNEQF
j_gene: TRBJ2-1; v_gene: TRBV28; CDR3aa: ASSFRSRINEQF
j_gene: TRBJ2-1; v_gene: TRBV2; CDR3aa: ASSEIKGLAGLQF
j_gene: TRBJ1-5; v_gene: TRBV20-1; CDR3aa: SASSPGPYQPQH
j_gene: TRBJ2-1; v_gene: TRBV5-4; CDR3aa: ASSPRSGSWNEQF
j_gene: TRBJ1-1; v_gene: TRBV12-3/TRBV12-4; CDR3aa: ASRFRGGSGNTEAF
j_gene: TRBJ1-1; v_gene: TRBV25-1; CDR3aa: ASSEYSSNTEAF